This T cell receptor beta chain was sequenced in a study of blood T cell repertoires in COVID-19. Only in-frame clones appear in the TCRdb table, and some are missing; sequencing was by immunoSEQ multiplex PCR. This sample carries about 74,000 clones, 70% to 80% of them seen once, and the ten largest clones take 20% to 25%. This clone was picked up a small number of times. Trimming took 3 bases from V and 2 from J; bases not matched to a gene: 2. Per germline, CDR1 SGHNT and CDR2 YYREEE (reference sequence). This CDR3 has 13 amino acids. Sequences were obtained from peripheral blood. The TCR comes from a man aged 70-80 years with acute or convalescent COVID-19. The chain uses TRBV5-4 and TRBJ2-7; 7 nucleotides agree with TRBD1. The CDR3 loop is CASSSTGAYEQYF. In DNA form, the CDR3 reads TGTGCCAGCAGCTCCACAGGGGCCTACGAGCAGTACTTC.